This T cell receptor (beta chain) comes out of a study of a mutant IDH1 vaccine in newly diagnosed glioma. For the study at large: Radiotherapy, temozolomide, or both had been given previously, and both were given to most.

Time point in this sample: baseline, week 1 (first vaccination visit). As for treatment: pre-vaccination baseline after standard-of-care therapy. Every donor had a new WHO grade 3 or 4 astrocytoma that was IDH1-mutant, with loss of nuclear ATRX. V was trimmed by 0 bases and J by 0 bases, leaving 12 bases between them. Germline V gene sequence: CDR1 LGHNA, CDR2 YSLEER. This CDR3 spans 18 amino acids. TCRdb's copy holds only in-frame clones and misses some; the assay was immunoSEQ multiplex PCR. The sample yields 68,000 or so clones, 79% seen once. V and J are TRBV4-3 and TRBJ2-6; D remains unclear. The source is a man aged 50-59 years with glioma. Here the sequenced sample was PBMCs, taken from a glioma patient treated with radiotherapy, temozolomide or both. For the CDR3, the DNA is TGCGCCAGCAGCCAAGATCCGACGAGGAGCTCTGGGGCCAACGTCCTGACTTTC. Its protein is CASSQDPTRSSGANVLTF.